The 13 T cell receptor beta chains reported below all come from one sample, sequenced in a study of blood T cell dynamics during melanoma immunotherapy. Time point defined: week 3, after first cycle of checkpoint inhibitor. Measured with immunoSEQ multiplex PCR; TCRdb has only the in-frame clones, and not every one. The table shows approximately 13,000 clones, with roughly 88% occurring only once. The sample was blood, taken from a patient treated with checkpoint blockade. The receptors originated from a human donor with melanoma.

This chain uses TRBV11-3 with TRBJ2-3; weak D call: TRBD2 (5 bases). This CDR3 has 16 residues. The germline CDR1 and CDR2 sequences are SGHNT and YENEEA. The germline V and J ends were trimmed by 3 bases and 3 bases, with 16 bases remaining between them. The CDR3 spells CASSFGINTLTDTQYF. CDR3 bases: TGTGCCAGCAGCTTCGGGATCAATACCCTAACAGATACGCAGTATTTT.

V gene TRBV27 combines with J gene TRBJ1-6, with 11 bases aligning to TRBD1. Looked up from germline, CDR1 is MNHEY and CDR2 is SMNVEV (reference sequence). This CDR3 has 17 amino acids. V dropped 0 bases and J dropped 4; count of bases not matched to a gene: 2. CDR3 DNA sequence: TGTGCCAGCAGTTTATCGGGACAGGGGGTTTATAATTCACCCCTCCACTTT. Translation gives CASSLSGQGVYNSPLHF.

The rearrangement joins TRBV18 to TRBJ2-5, with D unclear. In germline, CDR1 is KGHSH, CDR2 LQKENI. Trimming stripped 1 base from V and 1 base from J, with 4 bases between. The CDR3 is made up of 13 amino acids. CDR3: CASSPLAQETQYF. The DNA of the CDR3 is TGTGCCAGCTCACCACTAGCCCAAGAGACCCAGTACTTC.

This chain joins TRBV6-1 and TRBJ2-5; unclear D gene. The germline CDR1 and CDR2 sequences are MNHNS and SASEGT. The CDR3 contains 12 residues. The V gene lost 4 bases and the J gene lost 7 bases, with 10 bases spanning the gap. The CDR3 region has the DNA TGTGCCAGCAGTGCCGAAAAAGGGACCCAGTACTTC. Residues: CASSAEKGTQYF.

V gene TRBV28 combines with J gene TRBJ2-7; D possibly corresponds to TRBD2 (6 bases). The CDR3 extends over 19 amino acids. The germline V gene has CDR1 MDHEN and CDR2 SYDVKM. Trimming removed 2 bases at V and 4 bases at J, with 27 bases between. The chain's CDR3 is CASSLPQGWDLRGVYEQYF. DNA of the CDR3: TGTGCCAGCAGTTTACCGCAGGGCTGGGATCTGCGCGGGGTTTACGAGCAGTACTTC. Full variable domain (rest looked up from reference TRBV28 and TRBJ2-7): DVKVTQSSRYLVKRTGEKVFLECVQDMDHENMFWYRQDPGLGLRLIYFSYDVKMKEKGDIPEGYSVSREKKERFSLILESASTNQTSMYLCASSLPQGWDLRGVYEQYFGPGTRLTVT.

V and J are TRBV15 and TRBJ2-7, with D possibly matching TRBD1 (5 bases). V lost 1 base to trimming and J lost 2 bases, with 9 bases between them. This CDR3 has 14 residues. Germline CDR1 reads LNHNV; CDR2 reads YYDKDF (reference sequence). This CDR3 is CATSRGVGAYEQYF. CDR3 bases: TGTGCCACCAGCAGAGGAGTAGGGGCCTACGAGCAGTACTTC.

The chain combines TRBV4-2 with TRBJ2-7, with 12 positions matching TRBD2. Trimming cost V 6 bases and J 0 bases; bases outside gene matches: 0. This CDR3 is built from 14 residues. CDR1 is LGHNA and CDR2 is YNFKEQ in the germline V gene. As DNA, the CDR3 is TGTGCCAGCAGGACTAGCGGGAGCTCCTACGAGCAGTACTTC. This encodes CASRTSGSSYEQYF.

The chain carries TRBV7-2 and TRBJ2-5, with D hard to call. Germline V CDR1 and CDR2: SGHTA, FQGNSA. There are 14 residues in the CDR3. The V gene lost 1 base and the J gene lost 0 bases, with 6 bases spanning the gap. The DNA of the CDR3 is TGTGCCAGCAGCTTAGGTGGCAACCAAGAGACCCAGTACTTC. Amino acid sequence: CASSLGGNQETQYF.

This chain joins TRBV7-8 and TRBJ2-1, with 8 positions matching TRBD2. Per germline, CDR1 SGHVS and CDR2 FQNEAQ. Trimming at V came to 1 base and at J to 8 bases, leaving 7 bases not matched to a gene. This CDR3 has 15 amino acids. The CDR3 nucleotides are TGTGCCAGCAGCTTAGAATCGGGAGGGGGGCATGAGCAGTTCTTC. As protein: CASSLESGGGHEQFF.

The CDR3 nucleotides read TGTGCCAGCAGCGACCGGGACAGGGACCCTATTTTCACAGATACGCAGTATTTT. Translated, it gives CASSDRDRDPIFTDTQYF. This chain uses TRBV9 with TRBJ2-3; 9 bases are shared with TRBD1. The germline V gene has CDR1 SGDLS and CDR2 YYNGEE. V shed 3 bases and J 2 bases; nucleotides not matched to a gene: 13. CDR3 length: 18 amino acids.

The rearrangement joins TRBV5-1 to TRBJ2-7; D may be TRBD1 (5 bases). The CDR3 extends over 12 amino acids. The V end was cut by 4 bases, the J end by 3 bases, with 8 bases between. Per the germline V gene, CDR1 is SGHRS and CDR2 is YFSETQ. The DNA for the CDR3 is TGCGCCAGCAGCCTGACAGACTACGAGCAGTACTTC. Its protein is CASSLTDYEQYF.

The chain links TRBV5-1 to TRBJ2-5, with 7 bases identical to TRBD2. J lost 4 bases, V lost 4 bases, and 4 bases had no gene match. From germline, CDR1 is SGHRS and CDR2 YFSETQ. CDR3 length equals 13 residues. The CDR3 DNA reads TGCGCCAGCAGCGCGGGGGACGTAGAGACCCAGTACTTC. This sequence encodes CASSAGDVETQYF.

The V call is TRBV5-6, the J call TRBJ1-1; D is unresolved. CDR1 and CDR2 from the germline V gene are SGHDT and YYEEEE. The CDR3 is 12 residues long. Trimming removed 0 bases from V and 4 bases from J, with 4 bases in between. The CDR3, as DNA: TGTGCCAGCAGCTTGGTCAGCACTGAAGCTTTCTTT. Amino acids: CASSLVSTEAFF.